This TCR beta chain stems from a study of T cell clonotyping in hematopoietic cell transplantation. Recipients were bled about 28 days pretransplant and at posttransplant days 30, 100, 180. The table came from immunoSEQ multiplex PCR; TCRdb's copy has only in-frame clones and leaves some out. The table includes 5,200 or so clones, roughly 91% detected once. On this clone: Its matching antigen is unknown.

Whole-study results and caveats: Few recipient clonotypes overlapped donors; over 97% were de novo at given depth. Higher Inverse Simpson Index values in graft donor and pretransplant recipient predicted broader posttransplant TCR diversity.

V dropped 7 bases and J dropped 5 bases, with 9 bases sitting between them. The germline V gene has CDR1 MDHEN and CDR2 SYDVKM. This CDR3 contains 12 residues. The receptor was isolated from a male patient aged 70-85 years who had an allogeneic stem cell transplant from an unrelated donor, so T cells may come from the graft donor. Some clones in this sample may be carry-over from other donors' samples. The specimen was peripheral blood mononuclear cells, collected 100 days after allogeneic stem cell transplant. The gene calls are TRBV28 and TRBJ1-5; no firm D call. This CDR3 reads CASTGFHQPQHF. CDR3 nucleotides: TGTGCCAGCACGGGATTTCATCAGCCCCAGCATTTT. The whole variable domain, filled in from reference TRBV28 and TRBJ1-5, reads DVKVTQSSRYLVKRTGEKVFLECVQDMDHENMFWYRQDPGLGLRLIYFSYDVKMKEKGDIPEGYSVSREKKERFSLILESASTNQTSMYLCASTGFHQPQHFGDGTRLSIL.